The source of this TCR beta chain is a study of blood T cell repertoires in COVID-19. Data came from immunoSEQ multiplex PCR; TCRdb stores just in-frame clones and leaves some out. The sample holds around 260,000 clones; about nine tenths are singletons and the top ten take more than 0.95%. The receptor was derived from a woman under 40 who had recovered from COVID-19. Sequenced: PBMCs or T cells enriched from blood (not recorded which).

CDR3 DNA sequence: TGTGCCAGTAGTACCCCTAGATTTCAGGGGAACACCGGGGAGCTGTTTTTT. Residues: CASSTPRFQGNTGELFF. V and J are TRBV19 and TRBJ2-2, with D possibly matching TRBD1 (5 bases). CDR1 is LNHDA and CDR2 is SQIVND in the germline V gene (reference sequence). The V end was cut by 4 bases, the J end by 1 base, with 16 bases between. CDR3 length: 17 residues.